One and the same sample provided the 8 T cell receptor beta chains below, sequenced in a study of cytomegalovirus exposure and HLA in healthy donors. PCR primers comprised 60 Vbeta and 13 Jbeta primers. Clones were sequenced by immunoSEQ multiplex PCR, and TCRdb holds only the in-frame ones, with some missing. This sample carries about 110,000 clones, more than 60% of them seen once, and the ten largest clones take roughly 6.2%. Sequencing was done on a sample of PBMCs. These receptors all come from a man younger than 40 in good health and CMV-seropositive.

The genes are TRBV5-5 and TRBJ2-1, with TRBD1 matching over 8 bases. CDR1 and CDR2 (germline): SGHKS, YYEKEE (reference sequence). V lost 3 bases to trimming and J lost 7 bases; unmatched junction nucleotides: 6. This CDR3 has 14 residues. CDR3 loop: CASSSNRDRNEQFF. CDR3 in DNA: TGTGCCAGCAGCTCGAACCGGGACAGGAATGAGCAGTTCTTC.

This chain links TRBV6-6 with TRBJ2-5, with 8 bases lining up with TRBD2. The tail of the sequence fits TRBJ2-7 better, so the J call may be wrong. Germline CDR1 reads MNHNY; CDR2 reads SVGAGI (reference sequence). This CDR3 is 13 amino acids long. In DNA, the CDR3 is TGTGCCAGCACCCGGGGGGGTTCCTACGAGCAGTACTTC. Encoded protein: CASTRGGSYEQYF.

A few counts support this clone. This chain links TRBV4-3 with TRBJ2-2; 10 positions agree with TRBD2. V gave up 3 bases and J gave up 3 bases; unmatched junction bases: 7. This CDR3 has 17 residues. Germline V gene data show CDR1 as LGHNA and CDR2 as YSLEER. The CDR3 spells CASSQAASGSHTGELFF. CDR3 coding DNA: TGCGCCAGCAGCCAGGCCGCTAGCGGGAGTCACACCGGGGAGCTGTTTTTT.

The chain joins TRBV7-6 to TRBJ2-7, with D possibly matching TRBD2 (5 bases). Germline V lookup: CDR1 SGHVS, CDR2 FNYEAQ. The CDR3 sequence is 14 residues long. Trimming left V 2 bases short and J 4 bases short, with 12 bases between. The CDR3 DNA reads TGTGCCAGCAGCTTATTCTATCGAGGGTACGAGCAGTACTTC. Protein: CASSLFYRGYEQYF.

The rearrangement links TRBV27 to TRBJ1-3, with D maybe TRBD1 (6 bases). The V end lost 3 bases, the J end lost 0 bases, and 12 bases lay between the germline ends. The CDR3 length is 16 residues. The germline CDR1 and CDR2 sequences are MNHEY and SMNVEV (reference sequence). CDR3 nucleotides: TGTGCCAGCAGTTTCGCAGGGGCGGGCTCTGGAAACACCATATATTTT. Translation gives CASSFAGAGSGNTIYF.

V and J are TRBV10-3 and TRBJ2-7, with TRBD1 matching over 7 bases. V gave up 10 bases and J gave up 3 bases; unmatched junction bases: 18. Germline CDR1 reads ENHRY; CDR2 reads SYGVKD. This CDR3 spans 16 amino acids. As DNA, the CDR3 is TGTGCCACGTCCAGTGAAACCGGGACAGAAGACTACGAGCAGTACTTC. Translating it yields CATSSETGTEDYEQYF.

This sequence joins TRBV19 and TRBJ1-2; no definite D call. V was shortened by 5 bases and J by 6 bases, with 7 bases between the two germline ends. Germline values: CDR1 LNHDA, CDR2 SQIVND (reference sequence). This CDR3 spans 11 amino acids. The CDR3 loop is CASSLRDGYTF. CDR3 sequence (DNA): TGTGCCAGTAGTCTGAGGGATGGCTACACCTTC.

The V and J genes are TRBV19 and TRBJ1-1; tentative D call: TRBD1 (6 bases). Germline loops: CDR1 LNHDA, CDR2 SQIVND (reference sequence). V was pared by 5 bases and J by 1 base, with 11 bases between. This CDR3 spans 14 amino acids. The CDR3 DNA follows: TGTGCCAGTAGTTGGAGCAGGGGGAACACTGAAGCTTTCTTT. Amino acids: CASSWSRGNTEAFF. The full variable domain, its missing parts supplied by reference TRBV19 and TRBJ1-1, is DGGITQSPKYLFRKEGQNVTLSCEQNLNHDAMYWYRQDPGQGLRLIYYSQIVNDFQKGDIAEGYSVSREKKESFPLTVTSAQKNPTAFYLCASSWSRGNTEAFFGQGTRLTVV.